The present T cell receptor beta chain was sequenced within a study of early T cells in non-severe SARS-CoV-2 infection. Unique molecular identifiers tagged individual cDNA molecules. TCRdb re-derived calls from the 5' RACE reads in MiXCR, one entry per CDR3 protein. The sample lists around 86,000 distinct CDR3 sequences, approximately 14% occurring once. Trimming shortened V by 7 bases and J by 6 bases, and 18 bases separated the two germline ends. The CDR3 totals 15 residues. The sequence came from an adult who was a healthcare worker with PCR-confirmed SARS-CoV-2 infection or an uninfected control (not recorded which). Specimen: whole blood. The chain carries TRBV12-3 or TRBV12-4 and TRBJ2-2; a weak D match, TRBD1 (6 bases). CDR3 region: CASIQNKQGAGELFF. The CDR3 bases are TGTGCCAGCATCCAAAATAAACAGGGTGCCGGGGAGCTGTTTTTT.